This T cell receptor (beta chain) was captured by sequencing in a study of early T cells in non-severe SARS-CoV-2 infection. Unique molecular identifier tags were affixed to discrete cDNA molecules. TCRdb passed the 5' RACE reads through MiXCR, listing each CDR3 protein once. The data contain some 80,000 distinct CDR3 sequences, over 9% of them seen just once; the ten biggest clones take up under 8%. The CDR3 contains 14 residues. Unmatched junction bases numbered 6, after V lost 3 bases and J lost 7 bases. Germline-derived CDR1 and CDR2 are SGHDT and YYEEEE. This clonotype appeared many times. The TCR sequence derives from an adult who was a healthcare worker with PCR-confirmed SARS-CoV-2 infection or an uninfected control (not recorded which). Sequenced: whole blood. The chain recombines TRBV5-6 with TRBJ1-2, with 10 bases lining up with TRBD1. CDR3 in DNA: TGTGCCAGCAGCTCCCGGGACAGGGGACCTGGCTACACCTTC. Translating it yields CASSSRDRGPGYTF.